The rows below give T cell receptor beta chains drawn from one sample of a study of blood T cell repertoires in COVID-19. Repertoires were generated with immunoSEQ multiplex PCR, while TCRdb's copy carries only in-frame clones and drops some. The sample lists about 95,000 clones, approximately 80% occurring once. Sequencing was carried out using peripheral blood. The origin of the receptors is a human donor in a cohort sampled during active COVID-19. Each CDR3 is given with its conserved first and last residue. Each record gives: clone size, D gene, V gene, J gene, CDR3 protein, CDR3 DNA. A D gene is named only where the DNA matches it firmly. Expanded clones get a size class; other rows say once, few or many, or leave the size out.

>-|-|TRBV5-6|TRBJ1-4
CASSTSVRAANEKLFF
TGTGCCAGCAGTACGTCCGTCAGGGCGGCTAATGAAAAACTGTTTTTT
>-|-|TRBV6-1|TRBJ2-7
CASSEQGGYEQYF
TGTGCCAGCAGTGAACAGGGTGGCTACGAGCAGTACTTC
>few|TRBD2|TRBV11-2|TRBJ2-5
CASSFDYSGTPETQYF
TGTGCCAGCAGCTTCGATTATAGCGGGACCCCAGAGACCCAGTACTTC
>few|-|TRBV6-5|TRBJ1-2
CASSYGQEDYGYTF
TGTGCCAGCAGTTACGGTCAGGAGGACTATGGCTACACCTTC
>-|-|TRBV27|TRBJ1-2
CASSFRAKMGYGYTF
TGTGCCAGCAGTTTCAGGGCGAAGATGGGCTATGGCTACACCTTC
>-|-|TRBV12-3/TRBV12-4|TRBJ1-5
CASSLDSQPQHF
TGTGCCAGCAGTTTAGACTCGCAGCCCCAGCATTTT
>-|TRBD2|TRBV7-8|TRBJ2-3
CASSSASGGRTDTQYF
TGTGCCAGCAGCTCGGCAAGCGGGGGTCGCACAGATACGCAGTATTTT
>-|-|TRBV5-6|TRBJ1-3
CASSLEGTNSGNTIYF
TGTGCCAGCAGCCTGGAGGGGACAAACTCTGGAAACACCATATATTTT
>-|TRBD1|TRBV7-3|TRBJ1-6
CASSRGQIDSPLHF
TGTGCCAGCAGCCGGGGACAGATCGACTCACCCCTCCACTTT
>-|-|TRBV7-2|TRBJ1-6
CASSPAAGSLHF
TGTGCCAGCAGCCCAGCGGCGGGATCCCTCCACTTT
>-|TRBD2|TRBV7-3|TRBJ2-1
CASSHGGAYEQFF
TGTGCCAGCAGCCACGGGGGGGCGTATGAGCAGTTCTTC
>-|TRBD1|TRBV27|TRBJ2-2
CASPPRKFAGGPPNTGELFF
TGTGCCAGCCCGCCGCGGAAATTCGCAGGGGGCCCCCCGAACACCGGGGAGCTGTTTTTT
>-|-|TRBV7-8|TRBJ1-6
CASSLGGTGYNSPLHF
TGTGCCAGCAGCCTGGGCGGGACGGGATATAATTCACCCCTCCACTTT
>-|-|TRBV28|TRBJ2-7
CASLRDSYEQYF
TGTGCCAGCCTGCGGGACTCCTACGAGCAGTACTTC
>-|TRBD1|TRBV11-2|TRBJ1-1
CASSITSGGRTEAFF
TGTGCCAGCAGCATCACCTCAGGGGGCCGGACTGAAGCTTTCTTT
>-|TRBD1|TRBV15|TRBJ1-1
CATAAGGTNTEAFF
TGTGCCACCGCGGCAGGGGGCACGAACACTGAAGCTTTCTTT
>few|-|TRBV12-3/TRBV12-4|TRBJ1-1
CATGVLSTEAFF
TGTGCCACGGGGGTTCTAAGCACTGAAGCTTTCTTT
>few|TRBD2|TRBV19|TRBJ2-7
CASSIAGGGTYEQYF
TGTGCCAGTAGTATAGCTGGCGGGGGGACCTACGAGCAGTACTTC
>-|TRBD1|TRBV20-1|TRBJ1-1
CSASSSGTGAMNTEAFF
TGCAGTGCTAGTTCCTCCGGGACAGGAGCAATGAACACTGAAGCTTTCTTT
>-|TRBD1|TRBV19|TRBJ2-2
CASSSRTGTSVNTGELFF
TGTGCCAGTAGTTCCCGGACAGGGACGTCCGTGAACACCGGGGAGCTGTTTTTT
>-|-|TRBV3-1/TRBV3-2|TRBJ2-2
CASSQDPIHGELFF
TGTGCCAGCAGCCAAGATCCCATTCACGGGGAGCTGTTTTTT
>-|TRBD1|TRBV6-5|TRBJ1-1
CASKTDREGTEAFF
TGTGCCAGCAAGACGGACAGGGAAGGCACTGAAGCTTTCTTT
>-|-|TRBV5-1|TRBJ2-1
CASQGYNEQFF
TGCGCCAGTCAGGGTTACAATGAGCAGTTCTTC
>-|-|TRBV7-9|TRBJ2-2
CASGAVNTGELFF
TGTGCCAGCGGGGCAGTGAACACCGGGGAGCTGTTTTTT
>-|TRBD2|TRBV14|TRBJ2-3
CASSQPLVAGGSTDTQYF
TGTGCCAGCAGCCAACCTCTTGTAGCGGGAGGGAGCACAGATACGCAGTATTTT
>-|-|TRBV24-1|TRBJ2-5
CATSESGLGTQYF
TGTGCCACCAGTGAGTCGGGACTGGGGACCCAGTACTTC
>-|TRBD1|TRBV4-2|TRBJ1-1
CASSPVPGQGRNTEAFF
TGTGCCAGCAGCCCTGTCCCGGGACAGGGTCGGAACACTGAAGCTTTCTTT
>-|-|TRBV5-1|TRBJ1-3
CASSLEGGSGNTIYF
TGCGCCAGCAGCTTGGAAGGAGGGAGTGGAAACACCATATATTTT
>once|-|TRBV4-3|TRBJ2-7
CASSQQGQTEQYF
TGCGCCAGCAGCCAGCAGGGGCAGACCGAGCAGTACTTC
>-|TRBD1|TRBV14|TRBJ1-1
CASSQDLYRGLNTEAFF
TGTGCCAGCAGCCAAGACCTTTACAGGGGTTTGAACACTGAAGCTTTCTTT
>-|TRBD1|TRBV10-3|TRBJ1-2
CASQPGTGRGGGYGYTF
TGTGCCAGCCAACCCGGGACAGGGAGAGGTGGCGGCTATGGCTACACCTTC
>once|-|TRBV28|TRBJ2-2
CASPPDRTNTGELFF
TGTGCCAGCCCCCCCGACAGGACGAACACCGGGGAGCTGTTTTTT
>-|-|TRBV2|TRBJ2-2
CASSVRGTGELFF
TGTGCCAGCAGTGTGAGGGGGACCGGGGAGCTGTTTTTT
>few|-|TRBV18|TRBJ2-5
CASSPQLAPQETQYF
TGTGCCAGCTCACCTCAACTAGCCCCCCAAGAGACCCAGTACTTC
>-|TRBD2|TRBV7-9|TRBJ2-3
CASSLVSSGVADTQYF
TGTGCCAGCAGCTTAGTGTCTAGCGGGGTCGCAGATACGCAGTATTTT
>-|-|TRBV7-2|TRBJ1-5
CASSLVGGGQPQHF
TGTGCCAGCAGCTTAGTAGGGGGGGGTCAGCCCCAGCATTTT
>-|-|TRBV27|TRBJ1-5
CASSLRQGNQPQHF
TGTGCCAGCAGTCTCCGACAGGGCAATCAGCCCCAGCATTTT
>-|-|TRBV4-1|TRBJ2-5
CASSQAPGYQETQYF
TGCGCCAGCAGCCAAGCCCCCGGGTACCAAGAGACCCAGTACTTC
>-|-|TRBV5-4|TRBJ1-5
CASSFGGGTSNQPQHF
TGTGCCAGCAGCTTTGGAGGAGGGACTAGCAATCAGCCCCAGCATTTT
>-|TRBD1|TRBV2|TRBJ2-5
CASSSTMDRSQETQYF
TGTGCCAGCAGTTCTACTATGGACAGGTCCCAAGAGACCCAGTACTTC
>-|-|TRBV4-1|TRBJ2-4
CASSQEGQSSTGLAKNIQYF
TGCGCCAGCAGCCAAGAAGGACAGTCATCGACGGGTCTAGCCAAAAACATTCAGTACTTC
>-|TRBD1|TRBV28|TRBJ2-7
CASIPLGQGVYEQYF
TGTGCCAGCATCCCCCTGGGACAGGGGGTTTACGAGCAGTACTTC